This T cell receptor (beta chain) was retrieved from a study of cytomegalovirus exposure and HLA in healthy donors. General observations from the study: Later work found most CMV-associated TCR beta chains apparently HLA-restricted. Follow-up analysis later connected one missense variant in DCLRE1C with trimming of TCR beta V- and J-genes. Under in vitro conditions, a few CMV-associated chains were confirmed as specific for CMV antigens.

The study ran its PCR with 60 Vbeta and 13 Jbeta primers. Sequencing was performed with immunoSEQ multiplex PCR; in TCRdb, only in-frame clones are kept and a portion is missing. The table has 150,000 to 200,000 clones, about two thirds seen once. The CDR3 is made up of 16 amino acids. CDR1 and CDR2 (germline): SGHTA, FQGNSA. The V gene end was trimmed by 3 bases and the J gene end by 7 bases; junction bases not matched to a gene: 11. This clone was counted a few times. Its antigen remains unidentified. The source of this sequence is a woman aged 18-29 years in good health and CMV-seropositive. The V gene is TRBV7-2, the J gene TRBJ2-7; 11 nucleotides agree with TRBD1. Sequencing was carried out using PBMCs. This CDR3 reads CASSFSLGQGAGEQYF. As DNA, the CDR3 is TGTGCCAGCAGCTTCTCGTTAGGACAGGGGGCCGGGGAGCAGTACTTC.